This T cell receptor (beta chain) was recovered during a study of CD8+ T cells in alopecia areata. Germline V gene data show CDR1 as MNHEY and CDR2 as SVGAGI. The CDR3 is made up of 13 amino acids. Trimming left V 6 bases short and J 4 bases short, with 10 bases between. The treatment is: oral pan-JAK inhibitor, 5-10 mg twice daily. Researchers took lesional scalp punch biopsies and peripheral blood from people who were alopecia areata patients. Extraction and reverse transcription of RNA yielded cDNA as the sequencing template. Here immunoSEQ multiplex PCR was the method, and the copy in TCRdb shows in-frame clones only, minus some. Found here are 150,000 to 200,000 clones, 50% to 75% of them singletons; the top ten hold 16%.

This material consisted of CD4+ T cells sorted from blood, taken at approximately week 56, from a patient treated with tofacitinib. The chain combines TRBV6-5 with TRBJ1-5, with D possibly matching TRBD1 (6 bases). The source of this sequence is a human donor with alopecia areata. The CDR3 here is CASRQTGNQPQHF. CDR3 in DNA: TGTGCCAGCAGGCAGACAGGAAATCAGCCCCAGCATTTT.